Many counts were recorded for the clone carrying this TCR beta chain. The antigen remains unidentified. TCRdb reanalysed the reads using MiXCR and keeps one entry per CDR3 protein. The sample has approximately 130,000 distinct CDR3 sequences; approximately 8.8% are singletons. There are 15 residues in the CDR3. CDR1 and CDR2 from the germline V gene are SGHRS and YFSETQ. J gave up 0 bases and V 4 bases, and 6 bases lay outside the gene matches. These data originate in a study of T cell repertoires in cytomegalovirus infection. About the study: In public TCR beta signatures, there were indications of both CMV infection and matching HLA type. Study outcomes and limitations: Frequencies of public TCR beta families were cumulated, and this identified carriers of CMV plus the relevant HLA. Across the ex vivo response, the dominant clonotypes were HLA-C-restricted CMV-specific TCR beta clonotypes.

The J gene is TRBJ2-5, the V gene TRBV5-1; 7 nucleotides agree with TRBD1. Sequencing used PBMCs. The clonotype comes from a human donor in good health (CMV status not recorded). Some clones in this sample may be carry-over from other donors' samples. The DNA for the CDR3 is TGCGCCAGCAGCACCGCCACAGGGGACCAAGAGACCCAGTACTTC. It codes for CASSTATGDQETQYF.